This T cell receptor (delta chain) was documented in a study of gamma-delta chains in newborns, infants, children. Study context: Innate gammadelta T cells reportedly expand polyclonally right after birth, driven by microbial exposure, per the title.

The V gene end was trimmed by 2 bases and the J gene end by 1 base; junction bases not matched to a gene: 18. The CDR3 extends over 19 amino acids. Germline values: CDR1 GEAIGNYY, CDR2 EKD. TCRdb applied CATT to the reads for clone calling. The sample has some 11,000 delta-chain clones; 3.5% are singletons. The chain is built from TRDV2 and TRDJ1; TRDD3 aligns across 7 bases. Sequenced: blood. This TCR derives from a child who was a newborn, infant or young child, either healthy, febrile or measles-vaccinated (not recorded which). CDR3 nucleotides: TGTGCCTGTGACAGAGTCCGGGGGATCCCCGAGGAGACCACCGATAAACTCATCTTT. This encodes CACDRVRGIPEETTDKLIF.